Following are 15 T cell receptor beta chains from one sample sequenced in a study of control samples from healthy donors and cancer patients. Produced via immunoSEQ multiplex PCR; TCRdb's table is partial and in-frame only. Seen here are some 90,000 clones, 70% to 90% observed once, and the top ten hold 7.6%. The sample was blood. Source of these receptors: an older woman in good health.

The chain combines TRBV7-3 with TRBJ2-1; TRBD2 matches 11 bases. Germline V gives CDR1 SGHTA, CDR2 FQGTGA. CDR3 size: 15 residues. V was pared by 3 bases and J by 4 bases, with 2 bases of the junction left unmatched. The CDR3, as DNA: TGTGCCAGCAGCTTGGGACTAGCGGAGTACAATGAGCAGTTCTTC. Its translation: CASSLGLAEYNEQFF.

The V and J genes are TRBV9 and TRBJ2-1; 7 bases line up with TRBD2. CDR3 size: 18 residues. The germline gives CDR1 SGDLS, CDR2 YYNGEE. The trim removed 3 bases at V and 4 bases at J, leaving 16 bases unmatched. CDR3 nucleotide sequence: TGTGCCAGCAGCGGCGCCGAGAGTTTTGCGGGACTATACAATGAGCAGTTCTTC. It yields the protein CASSGAESFAGLYNEQFF.

J is TRBJ1-1 and V is TRBV18; 7 bases are a match to TRBD1. Germline V gene data show CDR1 as KGHSH and CDR2 as LQKENI. The V gene end was trimmed by 4 bases and the J gene end by 5 bases; junction bases not matched to a gene: 10. This CDR3 contains 15 residues. The CDR3 sequence: CASSLTGAVGTEAFF. CDR3 in DNA: TGTGCCAGCTCACTTACAGGGGCGGTGGGGACTGAAGCTTTCTTT.

The chain employs TRBV18 and TRBJ2-7; D ambiguous. V was cut by 4 bases and J by 2 bases, with 9 bases left in between. The CDR3 runs to 13 residues. Germline-derived CDR1 and CDR2 are KGHSH and LQKENI. The CDR3 DNA sequence: TGTGCCAGCTCACTTCTCGCGGCCTACGAGCAGTACTTC. It translates to CASSLLAAYEQYF.

J is TRBJ2-5 and V is TRBV5-4, with D perhaps TRBD2 (7 bases). The CDR3 extends over 17 amino acids. The V gene's germline CDR1 is SGHNT and CDR2 YYREEE (reference sequence). Trimming pared 4 bases from V and 5 bases from J, leaving 24 bases between. CDR3 nucleotides: TGTGCCAGCAGCGGGGGGGCGGGAGACCCATCTCGGGAGACCCAGTACTTC. Protein product: CASSGGAGDPSRETQYF.

V and J are TRBV5-8 and TRBJ2-3; D might be TRBD2 (6 bases). Germline V CDR1 and CDR2: SGHTS, YDEGEE. CDR3 size: 14 residues. Trimming cost V 5 bases and J 2 bases, with 12 bases left between them. The CDR3 DNA reads as TGTGCCAGCAGGGCTCGGGAGCCCACAGATACGCAGTATTTT. Translation: CASRAREPTDTQYF.

CDR3 amino acids: CASSVGILAGGRYLNEQFF. The CDR3 nucleotides read TGTGCCAGCAGCGTAGGAATACTAGCGGGGGGGCGTTATCTCAATGAGCAGTTCTTC. The chain combines TRBV9 with TRBJ2-1, with 13 bases aligning to TRBD2. V shed 0 bases and J 6 bases; nucleotides not matched to a gene: 12. The CDR3 length is 19 residues. In germline, CDR1 is SGDLS, CDR2 YYNGEE.

V and J are TRBV2 and TRBJ2-1, with 8 positions matching TRBD1. This CDR3 has 14 residues. J lost 9 bases, V lost 4 bases, and 8 bases had no gene match. Germline loops: CDR1 SNHLY, CDR2 FYNNEI. CDR3 in DNA: TGTGCCAGCAGTGGGATCAGGGGGCTGGGTGAGCAGTTCTTC. This gives the protein CASSGIRGLGEQFF.

The V gene is TRBV5-6, the J gene TRBJ2-5; D tentatively reads TRBD1 or TRBD2 (5 bases each). The V gene lost 0 bases and the J gene lost 5 bases, with 8 bases spanning the gap. CDR1 is SGHDT and CDR2 is YYEEEE in the germline V gene. There are 13 residues in the CDR3. The CDR3 DNA follows: TGTGCCAGCAGCTTGGCAGGGACGGAGACCCAGTACTTC. The encoded protein is CASSLAGTETQYF.

The chain recombines TRBV9 with TRBJ1-1; no clear D. The CDR3 consists of 14 residues. Germline V gene lookup returns CDR1 SGDLS and CDR2 YYNGEE. The V gene lost 0 bases and the J gene lost 1 base, with 7 bases spanning the gap. This CDR3 reads CASSVAPENTEAFF. The CDR3, as DNA: TGTGCCAGCAGCGTAGCCCCAGAGAACACTGAAGCTTTCTTT.

This clone was detected a few times. The chain recombines TRBV14 with TRBJ1-1, with TRBD1 as a possible D gene (5 bases). CDR1 SGHDN and CDR2 FVKESK come from the germline V gene. This CDR3 is built from 13 residues. Trimming left V 3 bases short and J 0 bases short, with 5 bases between. CDR3 sequence reads: CASSQGVNTEAFF. In DNA form, the CDR3 reads TGTGCCAGCAGCCAGGGGGTGAACACTGAAGCTTTCTTT.

This sequence joins TRBV7-2 and TRBJ2-1, with a weak D call TRBD1 (5 bases). Trimming left V 2 bases short and J 6 bases short, with 14 bases between. CDR3 length: 15 amino acids. From germline, CDR1 is SGHTA and CDR2 FQGNSA. CDR3 coding DNA: TGTGCCAGCAGCTTATTACCGGACAACATCAATGAGCAGTTCTTC. It is translated as CASSLLPDNINEQFF.

The J gene is TRBJ1-1, the V gene TRBV6-2 or TRBV6-3; 7 nucleotides match TRBD1. Per the germline V gene, CDR1 is MNHEY and CDR2 is SVGEGT. With 4 bases clipped from V and 0 bases from J, the junction kept 5 bases outside the gene matches. This CDR3 is built from 15 residues. In DNA, the CDR3 is TGTGCCAGCAGTTCCGCACAGGGGATGAACACTGAAGCTTTCTTT. This sequence encodes CASSSAQGMNTEAFF.

This sequence joins TRBV7-2 and TRBJ2-6, with 9 bases that match TRBD1. This CDR3 region has 19 residues. Germline V gives CDR1 SGHTA, CDR2 FQGNSA. V lost 4 bases, J lost 4 bases, and 14 bases stayed unmatched. Here the CDR3 DNA reads TGTGCCAGCAGCTCACAGGGGGCTGGCCTTATTTCCGGGGCCAACGTCCTGACTTTC. Translation: CASSSQGAGLISGANVLTF.

The chain employs TRBV19 and TRBJ2-2; D unclear. The CDR3 is 13 residues long. Looked up from germline, CDR1 is LNHDA and CDR2 is SQIVND (reference sequence). V was clipped by 7 bases and J by 8 bases, with 14 bases between them. The CDR3 region is CASTSWVGGELFF. The CDR3 bases are TGTGCCAGTACGTCATGGGTCGGTGGGGAGCTGTTTTTT.